The next 27 T cell receptor beta chains were all read from a single sample in a study of tumor-infiltrating lymphocytes in primary liver carcinoma. Researchers generated TCR beta cDNA from about 0.5 ug of total RNA, relying on a constant-region primer. For TCR beta, libraries were produced by three nested multiplex PCR rounds using slightly modified ARM-PCR. A C-beta reverse primer was combined with TRBV1-TRBV30 forward primers in the first two PCR rounds, and each round had 10 cycles. TCRdb itself ran the multiplex PCR reads through MiXCR, one entry per CDR3 protein. The sample shows approximately 310,000 distinct CDR3 sequences, about 62% of them seen only once. Alongside blood RNA obtained from unsorted whole blood, germline DNA was also extracted. The sequenced material came from peripheral blood. These TCRs come from a man aged 35 to 55 with primary liver carcinoma and hepatitis B virus infection.

As concerns this clonotype: A much larger clonotype is one base distant, so this may be a read error. V is TRBV6-1 and J is TRBJ1-5; the D gene is possibly TRBD1 (6 bases). This CDR3 contains 13 residues. Germline assignment: CDR1 MNHNS and CDR2 SASEGT. The CDR3 here is CVASQGINQPQHF. The CDR3 coding sequence is TGTGTCGCGTCCCAGGGGATCAATCAGCCCCAGCATTTT.

Regarding this clonotype: This could be a read error, since a much larger clone is one nucleotide away. The gene calls are TRBV29-1 and TRBJ1-1, with TRBD1 matching over 11 bases. V lost 5 bases, J lost 1 base, and 12 bases stayed unmatched. Per germline, CDR1 SQVTM and CDR2 ANQGSEA. The CDR3 extends over 17 amino acids. The CDR3 here is CSVTLARTGGPNTEAFF. For the CDR3, the DNA is TGCAGCGTTACCCTAGCCCGGACAGGGGGCCCGAACACTGAAGCTTTCTTT.

Details on this clonotype: This may arise from a read error, as a much more abundant clone is one base away. Because the CDR3's place on the DNA is in doubt, the DNA is left out and the CDR3 is given as listed by TCRdb. The chain couples TRBV29-1 to TRBJ2-5; the table's TRBD2 call for D was not verified on the DNA. The CDR3 length is 17 residues, termini included. CDR1 and CDR2 from the germline V gene are SQVTM and ANQGSEA. CDR3 in amino acids: CSVGSGVAVGSGETHYF.

This clonotype was found once. This rearrangement joins TRBV5-5 to TRBJ1-1; D call uncertain. Germline assignment: CDR1 SGHKS and CDR2 YYEKEE (reference sequence). This CDR3 has 18 residues. Trimming stripped 0 bases from V and 0 bases from J, with 18 bases between. The CDR3 here is CASSLALRTLDMNTEAFF. The CDR3 DNA sequence: TGTGCCAGCAGCTTGGCCCTACGGACCCTTGATATGAACACTGAAGCTTTCTTT.

Of note for this clonotype: A read error may produce the germline difference seen at one junction end. The rearrangement uses TRBV29-1 and TRBJ2-5; D might be TRBD1 (5 bases). The CDR3 sequence is 11 residues long. CDR1 and CDR2 (germline): SQVTM, ANQGSEA. As DNA, the CDR3 is TGCGGCGTGGGGCTGATAGGGACCCAGTACTTC. It encodes CGVGLIGTQYF.

This clonotype occurred many times. The chain recombines TRBV4-2 with TRBJ1-1; possibly TRBD1 for D (6 bases). V was cut by 1 base and J by 5 bases, with 14 bases left in between. The CDR3 has 15 residues. Germline V gene lookup returns CDR1 LGHNA and CDR2 YNFKEQ. CDR3 residues: CASSQVQGQGTEAFF. The CDR3 bases are TGTGCCAGCAGCCAAGTTCAGGGGCAGGGGACTGAAGCTTTCTTT.

This clonotype was detected only once. One end of the junction does not line up with germline, which may come from a read error. The chain has TRBV11-2 and TRBJ2-3; D possibly corresponds to TRBD2 (6 bases). CDR1 is SGHAT, CDR2 FQNNGV, per germline. This CDR3 has 11 residues. The CDR3 DNA is TGCGCCAGCAGCGGCGGGATAACGCAGTATTTT. This codes for CASSGGITQYF.

This chain joins TRBV6-2 or TRBV6-3 and TRBJ1-4, with 7 bases lining up with TRBD1. Germline CDR1 MNHEY, CDR2 SVGEGT. The ends lost 5 bases at V and 5 bases at J; junction bases unmatched: 14. The CDR3 loop spans 17 amino acids. CDR3 sequence: CASSHPPWDSLNEKLFF. The CDR3 DNA follows: TGTGCCAGCAGTCACCCTCCCTGGGACAGCTTGAATGAAAAACTGTTTTTT.

Comments on this clonotype: Given a much more abundant clone one base away, this may be a read error. This sequence joins TRBV4-1 and TRBJ2-7, with no clear D. The V end lost 0 bases, the J end lost 4 bases, and 13 bases lay between the germline ends. Per germline, CDR1 MGHRA and CDR2 YSYEKL. CDR3 size: 15 residues. The CDR3 nucleotides are TGCGCCAGCAGCCAAGATGAGACTGAAATTTACGAGCAGTACTTC. It translates to CASSQDETEIYEQYF.

On this clonotype itself: A read error is possible here, since a much larger clone lies one base away. The chain carries TRBV10-2 and TRBJ2-7; 7 bases fit TRBD2. Germline V gives CDR1 WSHSY, CDR2 SAAADI. The CDR3 length is 12 residues. Trimming at V came to 8 bases and at J to 6 bases, leaving 7 bases not matched to a gene. The CDR3 loop reads CASGRSGGEQYF. The CDR3 DNA follows: TGCGCCAGCGGTCGTTCGGGGGGCGAGCAGTACTTC.

In the case of this clonotype: A clone one base away is much larger, so this may be a read error. The chain links TRBV10-2 to TRBJ2-3; 14 bases map to TRBD2. The CDR3 covers 15 residues. Germline V lookup: CDR1 WSHSY, CDR2 SAAADI. CDR3 residues: CASSESTSGRDMQYF. CDR3 nucleotides: TGCGCCAGCAGTGAGTCGACTAGCGGGAGGGATATGCAGTATTTT.

This clonotype was seen a single time. A much bigger clone sits one base away, suggesting this may be a read error. This sequence joins TRBV6-1 and TRBJ2-5; possibly TRBD1 or TRBD2 for D (5 bases each). This CDR3 comprises 19 residues. V was shortened by 10 bases and J by 1 base, with 31 bases between the two germline ends. The V gene's germline CDR1 is MNHNS and CDR2 SASEGT. In nucleotides, the CDR3 is TGTGCCACCCTCAGAGTAGGGGCGCCGGTGGGGGTCGGCCAAGAGACCCAGTACTTC. Translated, it gives CATLRVGAPVGVGQETQYF.

This clonotype has just one count. V gene TRBV30 combines with J gene TRBJ1-6, with D perhaps TRBD1 (5 bases). Trimming shortened V by 1 base and J by 8 bases, and 12 bases separated the two germline ends. This CDR3 has 14 residues. Per the germline V gene, CDR1 is GTSNPN and CDR2 is SVGIG (reference sequence). CDR3 amino acids: CAWSETGRYSPLHF. CDR3 bases: TGTGCCTGGAGTGAGACGGGGCGGTATTCACCCCTCCACTTT.

The rearrangement joins TRBV18 to TRBJ2-7, with D perhaps given as TRBD1 or TRBD2 (5 bases each). V was shortened by 3 bases and J by 5 bases, with 14 bases between the two germline ends. CDR1 and CDR2 (germline): KGHSH, LQKENI. The CDR3 runs to 14 residues. CDR3 loop: CASSPGGGVNEQYF. The CDR3, as DNA: TGTGCCAGCTCACCGGGTGGGGGAGTGAACGAGCAGTACTTC.

As regards this clonotype: One end of the junction is discordant with germline, which a read error may explain. The chain couples TRBV28 to TRBJ2-1; weak D call: TRBD1 (5 bases). This CDR3 spans 15 amino acids. Germline CDR1 and CDR2: MDHEN and SYDVKM. This CDR3 reads CASRLGRGPYNEQFF. CDR3 nucleotides: TGTGCCAGCCGTTTAGGTAGGGGCCCCTACAATGAGCAGTTCTTC.

Regarding this clonotype: This may stem from a read error, because a much larger clone lies one nucleotide away. J is TRBJ2-7 and V is TRBV12-3 or TRBV12-4; D is undetermined. The V end was cut by 6 bases, the J end by 5 bases, with 11 bases between. The CDR3 spans 12 residues. The CDR3 DNA reads as TGTGCCAGCAGCCCGACTGAGAACGAGCAGTACTTC. Translating gives CASSPTENEQYF.

This clonotype was recorded a few times. The V call is TRBV5-1, the J call TRBJ1-1; no reliable D call. Germline lookup yields CDR1 SGHRS and CDR2 YFSETQ. This CDR3 is built from 13 residues. The germline V and J ends were trimmed by 4 bases and 1 base, with 8 bases remaining between them. CDR3 in DNA: TGCGCCAGCAGCCGAACAACGAACACTGAAGCTTTCTTT. It translates to CASSRTTNTEAFF.

V is TRBV11-2 and J is TRBJ2-3, with D possibly called TRBD1 or TRBD2 (5 bases each). This CDR3 has 14 residues. Germline V gene data show CDR1 as SGHAT and CDR2 as FQNNGV. CDR3 amino acids: CGCSPRGRADTQYF. DNA for the CDR3: TGTGGCTGCAGCCCCCGGGGCCGGGCAGATACGCAGTATTTT. Supplemented by reference TRBV11-2 and TRBJ2-3, the full variable domain reads EAGVAQSPRYKIIEKRQSVAFWCNPISGHATLYWYQQILGQGPKLLIQFQNNGVVDDSQLPKDRFSAERLKGVDSTLKIQPAKLEDSAVYLCGCSPRGRADTQYFGPGTRLTVL.

In regard to this clonotype: A clone one base away is much larger, so this may be a read error. V usage is TRBV4-3 and J usage is TRBJ2-2; weak D call: TRBD2 (6 bases). This CDR3 comprises 16 residues. The germline V gene encodes CDR1 LGHNA and CDR2 YSLEER. In DNA form, the CDR3 reads TGCGCCAGCAGCCTGGATCAGAGGGCCGACACCGGGGGGCTGTTTTTT. Translating gives CASSLDQRADTGGLFF.

Turning to this clonotype: The CDR3 carries no conserved terminal phenylalanine or tryptophan, so it likely arises from a read error. The chain has TRBV4-1 and TRBJ2-1, with 15 bases fitting TRBD2. CDR1 MGHRA and CDR2 YSYEKL come from the germline V gene. The CDR3 sequence is 19 residues long. V trimming: 0 bases; J trimming: 7 bases; junction bases outside the gene matches: 10. The CDR3 sequence: CASSQEDSGGLAGGNEQFL. The CDR3 region has the DNA TGCGCCAGCAGCCAAGAGGACAGTGGGGGACTAGCGGGAGGTAATGAGCAGTTCTTA.

Concerning this clonotype: A much bigger clone sits one base away, suggesting this may be a read error. The DNA of the CDR3 is TGTGCTAGCCGAGACAGGGAGGATCAGCCCCAGCATTTT. Its translation: CASRDREDQPQHF. This chain connects TRBV12-5 to TRBJ1-5; 7 nucleotides match TRBD1. Trimming cost V 9 bases and J 5 bases; bases outside gene matches: 7. Germline V lookup: CDR1 LGHNT, CDR2 FRNRAP. This CDR3 region has 13 residues.

This clonotype appeared a single time. This chain's CDR3 is CASSADRGAQYF. The CDR3 coding sequence is TGTGCCAGCAGCGCGGACAGGGGAGCGCAGTATTTT. The V and J genes are TRBV7-9 and TRBJ2-3; 9 bases agree with TRBD1. Germline CDR1 SEHNR, CDR2 FQNEAQ (reference sequence). The CDR3 is 12 residues long. V lost 5 bases, J lost 10 bases, and 4 bases stayed unmatched.

This clonotype has only one observation. The chain couples TRBV4-3 to TRBJ2-1; perhaps D is TRBD1 or TRBD2 (5 bases each). There are 18 residues in the CDR3. Trimming cost V 3 bases and J 4 bases, with 22 bases left between them. CDR1 and CDR2 from the germline V gene are LGHNA and YSLEER. CDR3 region: CASSQELSGPAGYNEQFF. CDR3 coding DNA: TGCGCCAGCAGCCAGGAGTTGTCGGGACCTGCGGGTTACAATGAGCAGTTCTTC.

The chain recombines TRBV14 with TRBJ2-1, with no clear D. V dropped 0 bases and J dropped 10 bases, with 22 bases sitting between them. Germline CDR1 and CDR2: SGHDN and FVKESK. The CDR3 extends over 17 amino acids. The CDR3 region has the DNA TGTGCCAGCAGCCAAGAATTTCTCGCGGCCGAGTTCTACGAGCAGTTCTTC. Translated, it gives CASSQEFLAAEFYEQFF.

This clonotype is a singleton in its sample. The germline gene is not matched at one end of the junction; a read error may be the cause. This chain uses TRBV5-4 with TRBJ2-3, with 9 bases fitting TRBD2. Germline V lookup: CDR1 SGHNT, CDR2 YYREEE (reference sequence). The CDR3 loop spans 16 amino acids. CDR3 amino acids: CTSSLLAGGPADTQYF. The CDR3 DNA reads as TGCACCAGCAGCTTGCTCGCGGGAGGGCCCGCAGATACGCAGTATTTT.

For this clonotype: One junction end does not reproduce the germline sequence, and a read error may be involved. The V gene is TRBV4-2, the J gene TRBJ1-1, with 12 bases identical to TRBD1. Germline CDR1 and CDR2: LGHNA and YNFKEQ. CDR3 length equals 14 residues. The CDR3 region is CATQIGTGGTEAIF. CDR3 coding DNA: TGTGCCACGCAAATCGGGACAGGGGGCACTGAAGCTATCTTT.

With regard to this clonotype: Relative to the germline gene, one junction end is altered; a read error may explain this. The J gene is TRBJ1-5, the V gene TRBV2; no firm D call. Germline CDR1 reads SNHLY; CDR2 reads FYNNEI. CDR3 length equals 13 residues. Here the CDR3 reads CTSSDGEDQPQHF. The CDR3 DNA reads TGTACCAGCAGTGACGGGGAAGATCAGCCCCAGCATTTT. Full variable domain (rest looked up from reference TRBV2 and TRBJ1-5): EPEVTQTPSHQVTQMGQEVILRCVPISNHLYFYWYRQILGQKVEFLVSFYNNEISEKSEIFDDQFSVERPDGSNFTLKIRSTKLEDSAMYFCTSSDGEDQPQHFGDGTRLSIL.